This T cell receptor beta chain emerged from a study of blood T cell repertoires in COVID-19 (dated by TCRdb to the early 2020s). In terms of the full investigation: Collaborator samples came from the United States, Italy and Spain and covered acute and convalescent phases of COVID-19. The prospective study material was composed of cDNA or gDNA derived from T cells, B-cell-depleted T cells, or PBMCs. Deeply sampled blood TCRbeta repertoires from subjects exposed to, actively infected with, or recovered from COVID-19 were included in the dataset. The repertoires were released in a freely available public database meant as a resource for research on the immune response to SARS-CoV-2. The samples were drawn from two sources: the first 160 participants of the ongoing ImmuneRACE study, and approximately 1,300 subjects contributed by 6 global collaborators. Nearly every sample came with metadata listing a de-identified subject ID, COVID-19 status, age in years and sex. Where HLA class I and class II types were available, the types were taken from metadata supplied by the sample provider, not from assay-based typing.

V and J lose 5 bases and 3 bases, and a span of 19 bases separates them. From the cysteine through the phenylalanine, the CDR3 covers 16 amino acids. Only CDR3 DNA remains: 48 bases, in frame from the first base. As encoded in the germline V gene (reference sequence), CDR1 is LNHNV while CDR2 is YYDKDF. The paper's findings and limits, for the study overall: The amount of clinical and demographic metadata varied by source and participant and was provided uncurated.

About this clone: Its antigen target is currently unknown. No clone much larger than this one lies a single base away; base qualities are absent.

TCRbeta CDR3 regions were amplified from genomic DNA using the immunoSEQ Assay, a bias-controlled multiplex PCR. The study's processing was this. Nucleated cell counts per sample were estimated from amplification of reference gene primers within the assay. To quantify the absolute abundance of each unique TCRbeta CDR3 rearrangement, sequence reads were collapsed and filtered. Productive Simpson clonality was computed per sample as the square root of Simpson's diversity index over productive rearrangements. This immuneACCESS table, as held by TCRdb, lists in-frame sequences with V and J called but not all clones. Of the missing ones, under half trace to an unresolved V gene in checked studies; the others have no known cause. V and J calls and clone size are copied from that table; D and trimming were computed from the DNA. This sample is represented by 95,000 to 100,000 clones; about 89% of them were singletons. The ten largest clonotypes hold roughly 10% of the sample.

Whole blood was collected in K2EDTA tubes by collaborating institutions according to the institutions' own protocols. For TCRbeta analysis, collaborators shipped samples in one of three forms: frozen whole blood, isolated PBMCs, or DNA extracted from either of those sample types. The receptor chain draws on TRBV15 and TRBJ1-1; tentative D gene TRBD1, with 5 bases matching. The sequence came from a woman in her twenties or thirties with acute or convalescent COVID-19. Input material: peripheral blood. The CDR3 corresponds to CATSSPAGGEDTEAFF. At the DNA level, the sequence is TGTGCCACCAGCTCCCCGGCTGGGGGGGAGGACACTGAAGCTTTCTTT.